What follows are 12 T cell receptor beta chains derived from one specimen sequenced in a study of blood T cell repertoires in COVID-19. Sequencing used immunoSEQ multiplex PCR; TCRdb keeps in-frame clones, though not all of them. The data show some 46,000 clones, around 83% seen once. The sequencing sample was made of peripheral blood. These receptors were obtained from a man aged 55 to 70 with acute or convalescent COVID-19.

V usage is TRBV24-1 and J usage is TRBJ2-1, with TRBD2 matching 15 bases. The CDR3 consists of 15 residues. V lost 4 bases to trimming and J lost 7 bases; unmatched junction nucleotides: 1. Looked up from germline, CDR1 is KGHDR and CDR2 is SFDVKD. CDR3 region: CATSDGTSGRNEQFF. The CDR3 bases are TGTGCCACCAGTGACGGGACTAGCGGGAGGAATGAGCAGTTCTTC.

The J gene is TRBJ2-4, the V gene TRBV7-2; 8 bases agree with TRBD2. Per the germline V gene, CDR1 is SGHTA and CDR2 is FQGNSA. V shed 2 bases, J shed 2 bases, and the junction held 8 bases outside the gene matches. The CDR3 contains 17 residues. CDR3 DNA: TGTGCCAGCAGCTTATTCCCCCCGGGGGGGCCCAAAAACATTCAGTACTTC. Its protein is CASSLFPPGGPKNIQYF. The full variable domain, rest sourced from reference TRBV7-2 and TRBJ2-4, is GAGVSQSPSNKVTEKGKDVELRCDPISGHTALYWYRQSLGQGLEFLIYFQGNSAPDKSGLPSDRFSAERTGGSVSTLTIQRTQQEDSAVYLCASSLFPPGGPKNIQYFGAGTRLSVL.

The V call is TRBV28, the J call TRBJ2-7; weak D call: TRBD1 (6 bases). CDR1 and CDR2 (germline): MDHEN, SYDVKM. The CDR3 sequence is 15 residues long. Trimming took 6 bases from V and 4 from J, leaving 19 bases between them. In nucleotides, the CDR3 is TGTGCCAGCAGCCTGTTGGGGGCCAGGGGTTACGAGCAGTACTTC. It yields the protein CASSLLGARGYEQYF.

The chain links TRBV10-1 to TRBJ1-5; no reliable D call. Germline-derived CDR1 and CDR2 are WNHNN and SYGVQD (reference sequence). V was shortened by 2 bases and J by 4 bases, with 6 bases between the two germline ends. This CDR3 is built from 13 residues. CDR3 sequence (DNA): TGCGCCAGCAGTGAGGGGCAAAATCAGCCCCAGCATTTT. This codes for CASSEGQNQPQHF.

This clone appeared a few times. The chain uses TRBV4-1 and TRBJ2-7; maybe TRBD2 (5 bases). The CDR3 extends over 13 amino acids. V was clipped by 4 bases and J by 1 base, with 8 bases between them. The germline gives CDR1 MGHRA, CDR2 YSYEKL. The CDR3 DNA sequence: TGCGCCAGCAGCCGCGGGTTATCCTACGAGCAGTACTTC. Protein: CASSRGLSYEQYF.

The chain employs TRBV10-3 and TRBJ2-1; 7 nucleotides align to TRBD2. The germline V gene encodes CDR1 ENHRY and CDR2 SYGVKD. V was pared by 2 bases and J by 4 bases, with 5 bases of the junction left unmatched. This CDR3 spans 15 amino acids. The CDR3 sequence: CAISEASGVYNEQFF. In nucleotides, the CDR3 is TGTGCCATCAGTGAGGCTAGCGGTGTTTACAATGAGCAGTTCTTC.

The V call is TRBV20-1, the J call TRBJ2-7, with TRBD2 as a possible D gene (8 bases). CDR3 length: 17 amino acids. Germline CDR1 is DFQATT and CDR2 is SNEGSKA (reference sequence). V was cut by 3 bases and J by 0 bases, with 21 bases left in between. In DNA form, the CDR3 reads TGCAGTGCTAGTACAGGGGCTAGCGGGCTGCACTCCTACGAGCAGTACTTC. Residues: CSASTGASGLHSYEQYF.

V and J are TRBV21-1 and TRBJ2-1; TRBD1 was called by the table and not checked on the DNA. TRBV21-1 is assigned pseudogene status. The CDR3 has 16 residues. The CDR3 DNA follows: TGTGCCAGCAGCAAAGGGGGGCCAGCTACCTACAATGAGCAGTTCTTC. Its translation is CASSKGGPATYNEQFF.

This chain links TRBV27 with TRBJ2-1, with a tentative D call TRBD2 (5 bases). The germline V gene has CDR1 MNHEY and CDR2 SMNVEV (reference sequence). The CDR3 spans 14 residues. V shed 5 bases and J shed 2 bases, with 10 bases lying between them. The CDR3 DNA sequence: TGTGCCAGCAGTCCCACTAGAACCTACAATGAGCAGTTCTTC. This gives the protein CASSPTRTYNEQFF.

The count of this clone is one. V is TRBV24-1 and J is TRBJ2-5, with a tentative D call TRBD1 (6 bases). CDR1 is KGHDR and CDR2 is SFDVKD in the germline V gene. V dropped 3 bases and J dropped 2 bases, with 18 bases sitting between them. The CDR3 loop spans 17 amino acids. CDR3 bases: TGTGCCACCAGTGATGCCGCAGGGGTCTTACCTCAAGAGACCCAGTACTTC. It is translated as CATSDAAGVLPQETQYF.

The CDR3 sequence is CASRPGQGVNTEAFF. The CDR3 region has the DNA TGTGCCAGCAGGCCGGGACAGGGGGTGAACACTGAAGCTTTCTTT. The genes are TRBV6-5 and TRBJ1-1; TRBD1 aligns across 11 bases. The CDR3 is 15 amino acids. Trimming removed 6 bases from V and 0 bases from J; junction bases left unmatched: 3. CDR1 is MNHEY, CDR2 SVGAGI, per germline.

This clone was counted once. The V call is TRBV6-5, the J call TRBJ1-6; 7 positions match TRBD1. The germline CDR1 and CDR2 sequences are MNHEY and SVGAGI. The CDR3 runs 14 residues. J was trimmed by 10 bases and V by 6 bases; bases with no gene match: 9. CDR3 sequence reads: CASRYRQGGSPLHF. CDR3 in DNA: TGTGCCAGCAGATATCGACAGGGCGGATCACCCCTCCACTTT.